This T cell receptor beta chain was captured in a study of cytotoxic CD8 clonotypes in ibrutinib-treated CLL. The CDR3 extends over 14 amino acids. Germline V gene lookup returns CDR1 SGHVS and CDR2 FNYEAQ. The germline V and J ends were trimmed by 5 bases and 3 bases, with 14 bases remaining between them. The assay was immunoSEQ multiplex PCR, and TCRdb's table has in-frame clones only and misses some. This table has around 40,000 clones, 70% to 80% appearing once. This clonotype originated in a human donor with chronic lymphocytic leukemia. The rearrangement links TRBV7-6 to TRBJ2-7, with D perhaps matching TRBD2 (6 bases). Here the sequenced sample was PBMCs, taken at disease progression, from a patient treated with ibrutinib. The CDR3 reads CASSLHRLDYEQYF. CDR3 nucleotide sequence: TGTGCCAGCAGCCTTCACCGACTAGACTACGAGCAGTACTTC.